The next 21 T cell receptor beta chains were all read from a single sample in a study of blood T cell repertoires in COVID-19. Produced via immunoSEQ multiplex PCR; TCRdb's table is partial and in-frame only. The sample has about 140,000 clones, 75% to 80% seen once. Sequenced: PBMCs or T cells enriched from blood (not recorded which). Receptors were obtained from a woman in her fifties or sixties who had recovered from COVID-19.

The chain joins TRBV3-1 (or the pseudogene TRBV3-2) to TRBJ2-1; 8 nucleotides align to TRBD1. CDR3 length equals 15 residues. CDR1 and CDR2 from the germline V gene are LGHDT and YNNKEL (reference sequence). J lost 7 bases, V lost 5 bases, and 10 bases had no gene match. The DNA for the CDR3 is TGTGCCAGCAGCAGAAGGACAGGGATAGTTAATGAGCAGTTCTTC. Translated: CASSRRTGIVNEQFF.

This chain uses TRBV11-2 with TRBJ2-7, with 8 bases that match TRBD2. Trimming took 5 bases from V and 6 from J; bases not matched to a gene: 6. This CDR3 is built from 13 residues. Looked up from germline, CDR1 is SGHAT and CDR2 is FQNNGV. The CDR3 reads CASSRGGSGEQYF. DNA of the CDR3: TGTGCCAGCAGCCGGGGGGGTTCGGGCGAGCAGTACTTC. The complete variable domain, with remaining parts taken from reference TRBV11-2 and TRBJ2-7, reads EAGVAQSPRYKIIEKRQSVAFWCNPISGHATLYWYQQILGQGPKLLIQFQNNGVVDDSQLPKDRFSAERLKGVDSTLKIQPAKLEDSAVYLCASSRGGSGEQYFGPGTRLTVT.

This chain connects TRBV9 to TRBJ2-2, with D maybe TRBD2 (6 bases). The germline V gene has CDR1 SGDLS and CDR2 YYNGEE. V shed 2 bases and J shed 6 bases, with 17 bases lying between them. This CDR3 contains 16 residues. CDR3 DNA sequence: TGTGCCAGCAGCGTGGTCCGGGAGTGGAGTGCCGGGGAGCTGTTTTTT. This codes for CASSVVREWSAGELFF.

The rearrangement uses TRBV11-3 and TRBJ2-1, with TRBD2 matching 8 bases. V gave up 5 bases and J gave up 7 bases; unmatched junction bases: 10. Germline V gene data show CDR1 as SGHNT and CDR2 as YENEEA. This CDR3 spans 15 amino acids. CDR3 sequence: CASSKNRGGLNEQFF. Written as DNA, the CDR3 is TGTGCCAGCAGCAAGAACCGGGGGGGCCTGAATGAGCAGTTCTTC.

The chain combines TRBV6-5 with TRBJ2-3, with TRBD2 matching over 8 bases. CDR3 length equals 14 residues. CDR1 and CDR2 (germline): MNHEY, SVGAGI. V lost 6 bases, J lost 5 bases, and 7 bases stayed unmatched. The CDR3 DNA sequence: TGTGCCAGCAGCCTACGGGGGGGTGGAGATACGCAGTATTTT. Translating gives CASSLRGGGDTQYF.

The chain couples TRBV27 to TRBJ2-1, with 8 nucleotides matching TRBD2. Per the germline V gene, CDR1 is MNHEY and CDR2 is SMNVEV (reference sequence). The CDR3 spans 15 residues. The J segment lost 2 bases and the V segment lost 3 bases, leaving 3 bases of the junction unmatched. CDR3 loop: CASSFRGGAYNEQFF. CDR3 sequence (DNA): TGTGCCAGCAGTTTCCGGGGGGGGGCCTACAATGAGCAGTTCTTC.

This clone is a singleton in its sample. This sequence joins TRBV6-5 and TRBJ1-6; D may be TRBD1 (5 bases). This CDR3 comprises 15 residues. Trimming shortened V by 4 bases and J by 3 bases, and 10 bases separated the two germline ends. Germline CDR1 reads MNHEY; CDR2 reads SVGAGI. The CDR3 protein is CASSSPDSYNSPLHF. The CDR3, as DNA: TGTGCCAGCAGTTCCCCTGACAGCTATAATTCACCCCTCCACTTT.

The chain links TRBV7-9 to TRBJ2-5; 7 bases match TRBD1. This CDR3 comprises 14 residues. The V gene end was trimmed by 7 bases and the J gene end by 3 bases; junction bases not matched to a gene: 8. CDR1 SEHNR and CDR2 FQNEAQ come from the germline V gene (reference sequence). The DNA for the CDR3 is TGTGCCAGCAAGTCAGGGGACAGAAAAGAGACCCAGTACTTC. Translation: CASKSGDRKETQYF. Full variable domain (rest looked up from reference TRBV7-9 and TRBJ2-5): DTGVSQNPRHKITKRGQNVTFRCDPISEHNRLYWYRQTLGQGPEFLTYFQNEAQLEKSRLLSDRFSAERPKGSFSTLEIQRTEQGDSAMYLCASKSGDRKETQYFGPGTRLLVL.

CDR3 loop: CASSQGASEVNNEQFF. The CDR3 DNA sequence: TGTGCCAGCAGCCAAGGAGCTAGCGAGGTAAACAATGAGCAGTTCTTC. The V gene is TRBV3-1 (or the pseudogene TRBV3-2), the J gene TRBJ2-1, with D possibly TRBD2 on 6 matching bases. The CDR3 is 16 amino acids. V lost 1 base to trimming and J lost 5 bases, with 15 bases between them. Germline V gene sequence: CDR1 LGHDT, CDR2 YNNKEL (reference sequence).

For the CDR3, the DNA is TGTGCCAGCAGTTTGGAGACAGCCGGTTACTATGGCTACACCTTC. Amino acids: CASSLETAGYYGYTF. The chain uses TRBV28 and TRBJ1-2, with D tentatively TRBD1 (5 bases). V was cut by 3 bases and J by 3 bases, with 14 bases left in between. From germline, CDR1 is MDHEN and CDR2 SYDVKM. CDR3 length: 15 residues.

The CDR3 loop is CACGSGRAKNIQYF. In DNA form, the CDR3 reads TGTGCCTGTGGAAGCGGGAGAGCCAAAAACATTCAGTACTTC. The chain recombines TRBV30 with TRBJ2-4; 8 nucleotides match TRBD2. The J segment lost 0 bases and the V segment lost 6 bases, leaving 4 bases of the junction unmatched. Germline CDR1 reads GTSNPN; CDR2 reads SVGIG (reference sequence). This CDR3 has 14 residues.

The CDR3 coding sequence is TGTGCCAGCAGTGACAGCGCGGGGACCGGGGAGCTGTTTTTT. Translation: CASSDSAGTGELFF. The chain joins TRBV6-4 to TRBJ2-2, with D perhaps matching TRBD2 (6 bases). V was cut by 2 bases and J by 5 bases, with 9 bases left in between. The germline V gene encodes CDR1 MRHNA and CDR2 SNTAGT. This CDR3 region has 14 residues.

This clone has just one count. The chain links TRBV5-8 to TRBJ2-1, with 7 bases that match TRBD1. Germline V CDR1 and CDR2: SGHTS, YDEGEE. With 9 bases clipped from V and 4 bases from J, the junction kept 7 bases outside the gene matches. CDR3 length: 13 amino acids. CDR3 sequence (DNA): TGTGCCAACAACCGGGACAGATACAATGAGCAGTTCTTC. This sequence encodes CANNRDRYNEQFF.

The chain uses TRBV7-8 and TRBJ2-2; 10 bases align to TRBD2. Germline V CDR1 and CDR2: SGHVS, FQNEAQ. This CDR3 comprises 16 residues. V trimming: 3 bases; J trimming: 0 bases; junction bases outside the gene matches: 1. The CDR3 DNA reads as TGTGCCAGCAGCTTGGGGACTAGCGCGAACACCGGGGAGCTGTTTTTT. Amino acids: CASSLGTSANTGELFF.

J is TRBJ1-4 and V is TRBV18; 8 bases align to TRBD1. The CDR3 runs to 14 residues. In germline, CDR1 is KGHSH, CDR2 LQKENI. Trimming took 3 bases from V and 4 from J; bases not matched to a gene: 1. CDR3 sequence: CASSPGQGNEKLFF. Written as DNA, the CDR3 is TGTGCCAGCTCACCTGGACAGGGTAATGAAAAACTGTTTTTT.

The chain has TRBV7-6 and TRBJ2-3; D ambiguous. V lost 4 bases and J lost 4, with 12 bases in between. From germline, CDR1 is SGHVS and CDR2 FNYEAQ. The CDR3 spans 14 residues. The CDR3 sequence is CASSSFKPADTQYF. CDR3 DNA: TGTGCCAGCAGCTCCTTCAAACCGGCAGATACGCAGTATTTT.

The chain employs TRBV2 and TRBJ1-2; 8 nucleotides match TRBD1. Germline V gene data show CDR1 as SNHLY and CDR2 as FYNNEI. V shed 5 bases, J shed 4 bases, and the junction held 3 bases outside the gene matches. The CDR3 covers 13 residues. In DNA, the CDR3 is TGTGCCAGCAGTCGACAGGGGAGCTATGGCTACACCTTC. Translated, it gives CASSRQGSYGYTF.

V and J are TRBV5-5 and TRBJ2-3; D might be TRBD1 (5 bases). The V gene's germline CDR1 is SGHKS and CDR2 YYEKEE (reference sequence). CDR3 length: 15 residues. V lost 1 base to trimming and J lost 6 bases, with 15 bases between them. The CDR3 DNA follows: TGTGCCAGCAGCTTGTTTCACAGGTCGACGGATACGCAGTATTTT. Its translation is CASSLFHRSTDTQYF.

This chain joins TRBV5-6 and TRBJ2-5, with a possible D match to TRBD2 (6 bases). The V gene lost 4 bases and the J gene lost 1 base, with 14 bases spanning the gap. This CDR3 has 15 amino acids. Per the germline V gene, CDR1 is SGHDT and CDR2 is YYEEEE. The CDR3 loop is CASSPGGAAQETQYF. CDR3 coding DNA: TGTGCCAGCAGCCCCGGCGGGGCGGCCCAAGAGACCCAGTACTTC.

The chain is built from TRBV30 and TRBJ1-6; a weak D match, TRBD1 (5 bases). Per the germline V gene, CDR1 is GTSNPN and CDR2 is SVGIG (reference sequence). This CDR3 region has 14 residues. The V end was cut by 2 bases, the J end by 8 bases, with 13 bases between. Here the CDR3 DNA reads TGTGCCTGGAGTCTTAGGGGAAATGATTCACCCCTCCACTTT. Its protein product is CAWSLRGNDSPLHF.

The J gene is TRBJ2-7, the V gene TRBV6-5; D perhaps matches TRBD2 (5 bases). Trimming shortened V by 5 bases and J by 3 bases, and 11 bases separated the two germline ends. CDR3 length equals 13 residues. CDR1 and CDR2 (germline): MNHEY, SVGAGI. The CDR3 loop reads CASSPSGSYEQYF. CDR3 bases: TGTGCCAGCAGTCCCAGCGGAAGCTACGAGCAGTACTTC.